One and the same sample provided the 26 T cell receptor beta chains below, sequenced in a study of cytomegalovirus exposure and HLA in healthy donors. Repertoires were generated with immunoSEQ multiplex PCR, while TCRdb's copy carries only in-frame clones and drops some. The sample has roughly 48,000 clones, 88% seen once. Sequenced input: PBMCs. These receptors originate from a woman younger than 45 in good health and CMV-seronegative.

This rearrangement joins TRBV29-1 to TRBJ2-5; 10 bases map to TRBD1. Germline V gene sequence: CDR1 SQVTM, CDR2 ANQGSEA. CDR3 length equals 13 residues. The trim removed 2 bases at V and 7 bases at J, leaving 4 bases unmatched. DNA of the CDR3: TGCAGCGTTGAACCGGGACAGGGGTGGACCCAGTACTTC. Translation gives CSVEPGQGWTQYF.

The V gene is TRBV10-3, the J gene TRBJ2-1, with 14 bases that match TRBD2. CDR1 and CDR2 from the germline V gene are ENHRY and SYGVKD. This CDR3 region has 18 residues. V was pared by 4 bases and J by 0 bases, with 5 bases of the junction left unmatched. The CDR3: CAISVPGLAGDSYNEQFF. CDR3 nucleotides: TGTGCCATCAGTGTGCCGGGACTAGCGGGAGACTCCTACAATGAGCAGTTCTTC.

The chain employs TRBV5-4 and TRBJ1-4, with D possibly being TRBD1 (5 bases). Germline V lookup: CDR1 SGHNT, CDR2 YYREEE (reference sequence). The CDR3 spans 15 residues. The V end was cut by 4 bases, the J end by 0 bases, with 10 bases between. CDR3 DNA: TGTGCCAGCAGCCCGGGGGGTGCAACTAATGAAAAACTGTTTTTT. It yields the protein CASSPGGATNEKLFF. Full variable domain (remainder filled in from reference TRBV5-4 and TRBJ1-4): ETGVTQSPTHLIKTRGQQVTLRCSSQSGHNTVSWYQQALGQGPQFIFQYYREEENGRGNFPPRFSGLQFPNYSSELNVNALELDDSALYLCASSPGGATNEKLFFGSGTQLSVL.

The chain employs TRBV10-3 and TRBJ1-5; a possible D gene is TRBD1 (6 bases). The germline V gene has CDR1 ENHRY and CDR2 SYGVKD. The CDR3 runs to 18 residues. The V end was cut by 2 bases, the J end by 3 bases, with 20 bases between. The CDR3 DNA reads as TGTGCCATCAGTGAGACCCCATCGGGGGGCTGGAACAATCAGCCCCAGCATTTT. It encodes CAISETPSGGWNNQPQHF.

The CDR3 loop reads CASSLLQGTNEKLFF. DNA for the CDR3: TGCGCCAGCAGCCTATTACAGGGCACTAATGAAAAACTGTTTTTT. V and J are TRBV5-1 and TRBJ1-4, with D perhaps TRBD1 (6 bases). The CDR3 consists of 15 residues. In germline, CDR1 is SGHRS, CDR2 YFSETQ. The V and J ends lost 4 bases and 2 bases respectively, with 12 bases between them.

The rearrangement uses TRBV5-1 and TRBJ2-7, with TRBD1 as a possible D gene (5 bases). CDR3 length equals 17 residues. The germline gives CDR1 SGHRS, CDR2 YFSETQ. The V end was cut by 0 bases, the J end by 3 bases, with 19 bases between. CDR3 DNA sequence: TGCGCCAGCAGCTTGGGTCAGGGTAAGGGCTTGGTCTACGAGCAGTACTTC. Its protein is CASSLGQGKGLVYEQYF.

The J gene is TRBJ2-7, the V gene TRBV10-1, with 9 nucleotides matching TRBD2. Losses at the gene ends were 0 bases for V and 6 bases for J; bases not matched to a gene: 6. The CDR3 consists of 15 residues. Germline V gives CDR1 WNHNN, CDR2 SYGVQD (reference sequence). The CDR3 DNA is TGCGCCAGCAGTGAGTCTAGCGGGAGTCCTCGCGAGCAGTACTTC. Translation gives CASSESSGSPREQYF.

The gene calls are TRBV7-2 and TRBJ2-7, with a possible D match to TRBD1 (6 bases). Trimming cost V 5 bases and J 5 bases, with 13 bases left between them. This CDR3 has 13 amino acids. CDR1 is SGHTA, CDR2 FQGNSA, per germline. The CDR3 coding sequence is TGTGCCAGCAGCATGGACAGAACGGACGAGCAGTACTTC. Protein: CASSMDRTDEQYF. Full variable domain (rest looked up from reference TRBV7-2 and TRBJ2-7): GAGVSQSPSNKVTEKGKDVELRCDPISGHTALYWYRQSLGQGLEFLIYFQGNSAPDKSGLPSDRFSAERTGGSVSTLTIQRTQQEDSAVYLCASSMDRTDEQYFGPGTRLTVT.

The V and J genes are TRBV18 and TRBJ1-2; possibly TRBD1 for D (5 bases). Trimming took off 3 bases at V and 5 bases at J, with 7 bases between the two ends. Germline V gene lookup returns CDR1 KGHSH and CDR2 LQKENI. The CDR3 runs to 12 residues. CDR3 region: CASSPRGYGYTF. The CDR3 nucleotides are TGTGCCAGCTCACCTAGGGGTTATGGCTACACCTTC. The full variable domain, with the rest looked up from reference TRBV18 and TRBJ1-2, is NAGVMQNPRHLVRRRGQEARLRCSPMKGHSHVYWYRQLPEEGLKFMVYLQKENIIDESGMPKERFSAEFPKEGPSILRIQQVVRGDSAAYFCASSPRGYGYTFGSGTRLTVV.

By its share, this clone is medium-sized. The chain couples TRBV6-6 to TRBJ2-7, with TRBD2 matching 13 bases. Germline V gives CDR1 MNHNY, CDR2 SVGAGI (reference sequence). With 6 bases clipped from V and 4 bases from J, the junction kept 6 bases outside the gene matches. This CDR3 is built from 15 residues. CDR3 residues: CASSPGLAGQYEQYF. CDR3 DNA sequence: TGTGCCAGCAGCCCGGGACTAGCGGGGCAATACGAGCAGTACTTC.

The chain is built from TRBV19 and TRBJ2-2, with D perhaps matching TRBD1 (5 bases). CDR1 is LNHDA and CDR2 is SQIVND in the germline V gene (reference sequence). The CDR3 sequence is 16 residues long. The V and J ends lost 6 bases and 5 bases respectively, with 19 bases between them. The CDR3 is CASSYFGQGGTGELFF. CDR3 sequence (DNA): TGTGCCAGTAGCTATTTTGGGCAGGGTGGTACCGGGGAGCTGTTTTTT.

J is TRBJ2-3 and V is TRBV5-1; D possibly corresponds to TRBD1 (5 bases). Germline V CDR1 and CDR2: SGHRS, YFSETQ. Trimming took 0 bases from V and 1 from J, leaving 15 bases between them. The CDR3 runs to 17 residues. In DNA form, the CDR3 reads TGCGCCAGCAGCTTGGCCAGGCAGGGTGGGGGCACAGATACGCAGTATTTT. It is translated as CASSLARQGGGTDTQYF. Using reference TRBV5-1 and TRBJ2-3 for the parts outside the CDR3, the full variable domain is KAGVTQTPRYLIKTRGQQVTLSCSPISGHRSVSWYQQTPGQGLQFLFEYFSETQRNKGNFPGRFSGRQFSNSRSEMNVSTLELGDSALYLCASSLARQGGGTDTQYFGPGTRLTVL.

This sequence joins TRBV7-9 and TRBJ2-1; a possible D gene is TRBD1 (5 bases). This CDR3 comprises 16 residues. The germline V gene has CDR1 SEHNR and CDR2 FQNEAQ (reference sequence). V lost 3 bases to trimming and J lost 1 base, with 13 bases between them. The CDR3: CASSFRRTSSYNEQFF. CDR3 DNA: TGTGCCAGCAGCTTCCGTAGGACAAGTTCCTACAATGAGCAGTTCTTC.

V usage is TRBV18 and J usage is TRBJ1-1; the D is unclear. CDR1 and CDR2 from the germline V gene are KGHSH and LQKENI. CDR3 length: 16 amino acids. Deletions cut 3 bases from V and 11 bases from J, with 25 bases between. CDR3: CASSPLSPATEARAFF. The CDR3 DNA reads TGTGCCAGCTCACCGCTTTCTCCGGCCACCGAAGCGAGGGCTTTCTTT.

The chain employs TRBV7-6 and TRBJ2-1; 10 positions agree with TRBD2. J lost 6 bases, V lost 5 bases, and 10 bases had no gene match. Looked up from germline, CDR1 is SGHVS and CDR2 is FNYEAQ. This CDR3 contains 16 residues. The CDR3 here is CASSQFTSGIVNEQFF. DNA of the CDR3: TGTGCCAGCAGCCAATTCACTAGCGGGATAGTCAATGAGCAGTTCTTC.

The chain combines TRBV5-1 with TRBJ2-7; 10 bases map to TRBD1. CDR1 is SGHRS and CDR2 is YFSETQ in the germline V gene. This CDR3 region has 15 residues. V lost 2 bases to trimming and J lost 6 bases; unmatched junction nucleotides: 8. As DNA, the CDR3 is TGCGCCAGCAGCTTTGGGGACAGGGGAAGCGTCGAGCAGTACTTC. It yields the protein CASSFGDRGSVEQYF. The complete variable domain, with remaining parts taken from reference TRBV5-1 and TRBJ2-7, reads KAGVTQTPRYLIKTRGQQVTLSCSPISGHRSVSWYQQTPGQGLQFLFEYFSETQRNKGNFPGRFSGRQFSNSRSEMNVSTLELGDSALYLCASSFGDRGSVEQYFGPGTRLTVT.

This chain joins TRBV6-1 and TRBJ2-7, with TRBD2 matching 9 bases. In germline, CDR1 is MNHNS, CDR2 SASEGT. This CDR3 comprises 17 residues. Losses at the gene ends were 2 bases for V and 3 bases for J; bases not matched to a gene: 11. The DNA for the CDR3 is TGTGCCAGCAGTGAAATGCCTCCGGGACTAGCCTACTACGAGCAGTACTTC. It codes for CASSEMPPGLAYYEQYF.

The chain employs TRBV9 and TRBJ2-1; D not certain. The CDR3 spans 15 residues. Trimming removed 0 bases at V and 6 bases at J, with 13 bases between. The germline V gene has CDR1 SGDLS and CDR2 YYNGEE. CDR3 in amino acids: CASSVGINSLNEQFF. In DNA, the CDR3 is TGTGCCAGCAGCGTAGGTATCAACTCCCTCAATGAGCAGTTCTTC.

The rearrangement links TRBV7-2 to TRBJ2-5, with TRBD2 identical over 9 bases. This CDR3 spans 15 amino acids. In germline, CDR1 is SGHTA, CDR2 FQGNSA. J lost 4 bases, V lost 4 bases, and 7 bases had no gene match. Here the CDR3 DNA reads TGTGCCAGCAGCTCCATAGCGGGAGCAGCAGAGACCCAGTACTTC. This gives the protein CASSSIAGAAETQYF.

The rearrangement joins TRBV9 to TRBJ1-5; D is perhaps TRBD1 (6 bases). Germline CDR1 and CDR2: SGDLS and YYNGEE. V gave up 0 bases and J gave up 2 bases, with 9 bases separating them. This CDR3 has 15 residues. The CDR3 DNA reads TGTGCCAGCAGCGTAGAGGGGGATGGCAATCAGCCCCAGCATTTT. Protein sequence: CASSVEGDGNQPQHF.

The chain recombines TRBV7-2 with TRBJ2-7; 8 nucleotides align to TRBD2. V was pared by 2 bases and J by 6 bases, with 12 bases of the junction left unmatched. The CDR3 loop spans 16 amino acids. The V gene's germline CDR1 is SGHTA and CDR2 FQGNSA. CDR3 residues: CASSLFGGGHESEQYF. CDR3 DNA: TGTGCCAGCAGCTTATTTGGCGGGGGGCACGAAAGCGAGCAGTACTTC.

CDR3 nucleotides: TGTGCCAGCAGCCAAGCCACTAGGGCCTTCTCCTACGAGCAGTACTTC. The encoded protein is CASSQATRAFSYEQYF. The chain combines TRBV11-2 with TRBJ2-7, with D possibly being TRBD2 (5 bases). The CDR3 consists of 16 residues. Per the germline V gene, CDR1 is SGHAT and CDR2 is FQNNGV. Trimming removed 5 bases at V and 0 bases at J, with 17 bases between.

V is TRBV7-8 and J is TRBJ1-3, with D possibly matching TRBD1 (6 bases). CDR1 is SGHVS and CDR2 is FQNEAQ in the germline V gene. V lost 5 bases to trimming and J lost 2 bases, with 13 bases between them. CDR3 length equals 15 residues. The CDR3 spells CASSQGQITGNTIYF. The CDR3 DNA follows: TGTGCCAGCAGCCAAGGACAGATAACTGGAAACACCATATATTTT.

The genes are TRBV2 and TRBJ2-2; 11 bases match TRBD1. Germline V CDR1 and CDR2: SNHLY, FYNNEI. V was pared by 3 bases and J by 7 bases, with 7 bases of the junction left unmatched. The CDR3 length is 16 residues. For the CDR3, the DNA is TGTGCCAGCAGTGAGAGGACAGGGGGCTTAGGCGGGGAGCTGTTTTTT. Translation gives CASSERTGGLGGELFF.

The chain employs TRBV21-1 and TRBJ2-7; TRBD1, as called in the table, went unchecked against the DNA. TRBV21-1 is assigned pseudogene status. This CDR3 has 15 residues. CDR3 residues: CASSRTTGGEDEQYF. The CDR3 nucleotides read TGTGCCAGCAGTAGGACCACAGGGGGCGAGGACGAGCAGTACTTC.

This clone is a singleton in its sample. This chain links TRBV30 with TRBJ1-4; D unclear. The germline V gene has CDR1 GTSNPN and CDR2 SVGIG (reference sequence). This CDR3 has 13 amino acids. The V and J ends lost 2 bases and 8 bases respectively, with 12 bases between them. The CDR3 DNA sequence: TGTGCCTGGAGTTTCGGGGATGGGGAAAAACTGTTTTTT. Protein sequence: CAWSFGDGEKLFF.